These T cell receptor beta chains were read from a single sample in a study of blood T cells in healthy people across ages. TCRdb passed the 5' RACE reads through MiXCR, listing each CDR3 protein once. This sample has roughly 800,000 distinct CDR3 sequences, with about 48% found just once. The specimen sequenced was blood. The receptors were gathered from a man aged 80 or over in good health. CDR3s leave out the opening cysteine and the closing phenylalanine or tryptophan. Expanded clones get a size class; other rows say once, few or many, or leave the size out.

TRBV9	TRBJ2-2	-	ARPGEGTGELF
TRBV24-1	TRBJ2-1	-	ATSDYSHNEQF
TRBV6-6	TRBJ2-2	-	ASSYAAGQNTGELF
TRBV20-1	TRBJ2-7	-	SARDPLAGTYEQY
TRBV11-2	TRBJ2-1	-	ASSLVQREGHNEQF
TRBV2	TRBJ2-3	few	ASSETSTDTQY
TRBV12-3/TRBV12-4	TRBJ1-2	-	ASSFSRDQYGYT
TRBV20-1	TRBJ1-1	-	SARKEGPATEAF
TRBV2	TRBJ2-3	once	ASSEPSGSGRYAY
TRBV20-1	TRBJ2-7	-	SASAGTSGTREQY
TRBV20-1	TRBJ2-3	-	SAPTLPSGITDTQY
TRBV9	TRBJ2-3	once	ASSVERAGDTQY
TRBV4-1	TRBJ2-1	-	ASSQGFGTVSYNEQF
TRBV7-2	TRBJ2-1	-	ASSWAGGNEQF
TRBV12-3/TRBV12-4	TRBJ2-7	-	ASRGGLAGVEQY
TRBV7-9	TRBJ1-2	-	ASSLVQSAYGYT
TRBV2	TRBJ1-1	-	AGSTGFNTEAF
TRBV3-1	TRBJ1-6	-	ASSDKINSPLH
TRBV7-2	TRBJ2-1	-	ASSLDSGRSNEQF
TRBV7-2	TRBJ2-3	few	ASSFAGGRLAGSTDTQY
TRBV5-5	TRBJ2-1	-	ASSLGFGLAGYNEQF
TRBV19	TRBJ1-2	-	ASSILANYGYT
TRBV6-1	TRBJ2-5	-	ASSEVPSGTQY
TRBV25-1	TRBJ2-2	-	ASSEYLGREGTGELF
TRBV28	TRBJ2-1	-	ASIGGVSYNEQF
TRBV29-1	TRBJ2-7	-	SVLRDRSSYEQY
TRBV7-2	TRBJ1-6	-	ASTGLNYNSPLH
TRBV12-3/TRBV12-4	TRBJ2-6	few	ASSLGSWTGISGANVLT
TRBV7-9	TRBJ2-5	-	ASSLAGGVAGYQETQY
TRBV29-1	TRBJ1-1	-	SVDRGRAEAF
TRBV4-2	TRBJ2-3	-	ASSQDGLAGRYAY
TRBV6-5	TRBJ1-6	few	ASSYSRRGTLH
TRBV9	TRBJ2-3	-	ASSPRGSSNTDTQY
TRBV20-1	-	-	SASLTYNEQY
TRBV27	TRBJ1-2	many	ASSFEGNYGYT
TRBV10-3	TRBJ1-1	-	AISLGQGGTEAF
TRBV2	TRBJ1-1	-	ASGEQGGNTEAF
TRBV10-3	TRBJ2-7	-	AINRGVGYEQY
TRBV7-2	TRBJ2-7	-	ASSDYPVGGASYEQY
TRBV7-9	TRBJ2-6	few	ASSPESGANVLT
TRBV24-1	TRBJ1-1	few	ATSWTGVNTEAF
TRBV30	TRBJ2-3	few	AWSVVGWEEGYAY
TRBV28	TRBJ1-3	-	ASIQGNAIY
TRBV5-1	TRBJ2-5	-	ASSLAGLDQETQY